The 28 T cell receptor beta chains below all came from one sample that was sequenced in a study of PD-1 blockade in classical Hodgkin lymphoma. Time point denoted: newly diagnosed, previously untreated cHL patient sample. Using immunoSEQ multiplex PCR, the repertoire was profiled, and TCRdb retains in-frame clones only, with some absent. The sample includes fewer than 90,000 clones, 85% to 95% of them seen just once. The sequenced sample was peripheral blood mononuclear cells (PBMCs). Receptor source: a human donor with classical Hodgkin lymphoma.

The chain links TRBV19 to TRBJ2-2; D not resolved. The V gene's germline CDR1 is LNHDA and CDR2 SQIVND (reference sequence). The CDR3 has 15 residues. The V and J ends lost 6 bases and 2 bases respectively, with 13 bases between them. The CDR3 coding sequence is TGTGCCAGTAGGACCCTGGAGCTCAACACCGGGGAGCTGTTTTTT. It specifies CASRTLELNTGELFF.

The chain carries TRBV10-1 and TRBJ2-2; D unclear. Germline V gene sequence: CDR1 WNHNN, CDR2 SYGVQD (reference sequence). V was cut by 3 bases and J by 6 bases, with 8 bases left in between. CDR3 size: 13 residues. The CDR3 sequence: CASSDSGPGELFF. The DNA of the CDR3 is TGCGCCAGCAGTGATAGTGGGCCCGGGGAGCTGTTTTTT.

V gene TRBV27 combines with J gene TRBJ2-5, with TRBD2 matching over 7 bases. CDR3 length equals 15 residues. In germline, CDR1 is MNHEY, CDR2 SMNVEV (reference sequence). V was clipped by 5 bases and J by 2 bases; unmatched bases: 8. The CDR3, as DNA: TGTGCCAGCAGTCCCGCCTCGGGGGGACAAGAGACCCAGTACTTC. Amino acid sequence: CASSPASGGQETQYF.

The rearrangement joins TRBV7-9 to TRBJ2-1; D is uncertain. V was clipped by 2 bases and J by 4 bases, with 24 bases between them. CDR1 is SEHNR and CDR2 is FQNEAQ in the germline V gene (reference sequence). There are 19 residues in the CDR3. The CDR3 DNA reads as TGTGCCAGCAGCTTAAGGTTTATTTCCCTAGGGCGATATTACAATGAGCAGTTCTTC. This sequence encodes CASSLRFISLGRYYNEQFF. The complete variable domain, with remaining parts taken from reference TRBV7-9 and TRBJ2-1, reads DTGVSQNPRHKITKRGQNVTFRCDPISEHNRLYWYRQTLGQGPEFLTYFQNEAQLEKSRLLSDRFSAERPKGSFSTLEIQRTEQGDSAMYLCASSLRFISLGRYYNEQFFGPGTRLTVL.

This rearrangement joins TRBV5-4 to TRBJ1-1; D possibly corresponds to TRBD1 (5 bases). Germline V gene sequence: CDR1 SGHNT, CDR2 YYREEE (reference sequence). The CDR3 extends over 15 amino acids. The V gene lost 3 bases and the J gene lost 7 bases, with 19 bases spanning the gap. The CDR3 reads CASSWAQGRRSEAFF. CDR3 sequence (DNA): TGTGCCAGCAGCTGGGCGCAGGGACGGCGGAGTGAAGCTTTCTTT.

This clone has more than one count but fewer than ten. The chain is built from TRBV15 and TRBJ1-5; no reliable D call. Trimming removed 0 bases at V and 3 bases at J, with 9 bases between. The CDR3 extends over 15 amino acids. Germline CDR1 and CDR2: LNHNV and YYDKDF (reference sequence). CDR3 loop: CATSRDPGFNQPQHF. For the CDR3, the DNA is TGTGCCACCAGCAGAGACCCGGGGTTCAATCAGCCCCAGCATTTT. The complete variable domain, with remaining parts taken from reference TRBV15 and TRBJ1-5, reads DAMVIQNPRYQVTQFGKPVTLSCSQTLNHNVMYWYQQKSSQAPKLLFHYYDKDFNNEADTPDNFQSRRPNTSFCFLDIRSPGLGDTAMYLCATSRDPGFNQPQHFGDGTRLSIL.

The rearrangement links TRBV4-2 to TRBJ2-7, with D perhaps TRBD2 (6 bases). Trimming stripped 5 bases from V and 1 base from J, with 18 bases between. Per the germline V gene, CDR1 is LGHNA and CDR2 is YNFKEQ. CDR3 length: 16 amino acids. The DNA for the CDR3 is TGTGCCAGCAGCAAAGGAGGGGTCCCTGAGTCCTACGAGCAGTACTTC. It codes for CASSKGGVPESYEQYF.

The rearrangement links TRBV6-1 to TRBJ2-3; no firm D call. This CDR3 contains 15 residues. V was trimmed by 3 bases and J by 0 bases, leaving 10 bases between them. Per germline, CDR1 MNHNS and CDR2 SASEGT. The CDR3 is CASSDRRASTDTQYF. The CDR3 DNA reads as TGTGCCAGCAGTGATAGAAGGGCGAGCACAGATACGCAGTATTTT.

V is TRBV7-2 and J is TRBJ2-5; D gene uncertain. V was cut by 7 bases and J by 5 bases, with 14 bases left in between. Germline CDR1 SGHTA, CDR2 FQGNSA. The length of the CDR3 is 13 residues. CDR3: CASIKFLGETQYF. The CDR3 DNA reads as TGTGCCAGCATCAAATTTCTTGGGGAGACCCAGTACTTC. Full variable domain (remainder filled in from reference TRBV7-2 and TRBJ2-5): GAGVSQSPSNKVTEKGKDVELRCDPISGHTALYWYRQSLGQGLEFLIYFQGNSAPDKSGLPSDRFSAERTGGSVSTLTIQRTQQEDSAVYLCASIKFLGETQYFGPGTRLLVL.

V is TRBV27 and J is TRBJ1-4, with TRBD1 matching 9 bases. Germline V gene sequence: CDR1 MNHEY, CDR2 SMNVEV (reference sequence). This CDR3 region has 17 residues. Trimming removed 3 bases from V and 3 bases from J; junction bases left unmatched: 8. DNA for the CDR3: TGTGCCAGCAGTTTCCTGGGACAGGGTGTCCCTAATGAAAAACTGTTTTTT. Its translation is CASSFLGQGVPNEKLFF. Full variable domain (outside the CDR3, taken from reference TRBV27 and TRBJ1-4): EAQVTQNPRYLITVTGKKLTVTCSQNMNHEYMSWYRQDPGLGLRQIYYSMNVEVTDKGDVPEGYKVSRKEKRNFPLILESPSPNQTSLYFCASSFLGQGVPNEKLFFGSGTQLSVL.

The chain carries TRBV5-1 and TRBJ1-6; perhaps TRBD1 as D (6 bases). The CDR3 loop spans 15 amino acids. V was trimmed by 0 bases and J by 10 bases, leaving 14 bases between them. CDR1 and CDR2 from the germline V gene are SGHRS and YFSETQ. The CDR3 sequence is CASSLGTRGESPLHF. The DNA of the CDR3 is TGCGCCAGCAGCTTGGGTACGAGGGGGGAATCACCCCTCCACTTT.

This chain uses TRBV7-4 with TRBJ1-5, with TRBD1 identical over 8 bases. Looked up from germline, CDR1 is SGHVT and CDR2 is SQSDAQ. This CDR3 has 14 residues. Trimming took 3 bases from V and 4 from J; bases not matched to a gene: 2. CDR3 loop: CASSFRQGNQPQHF. The DNA for the CDR3 is TGTGCCAGCAGCTTCAGACAGGGGAATCAGCCCCAGCATTTT.

This chain links TRBV29-1 with TRBJ1-2; TRBD1 might be the D (5 bases). The germline gives CDR1 SQVTM, CDR2 ANQGSEA. The CDR3 contains 14 residues. Trimming pared 4 bases from V and 7 bases from J, leaving 19 bases between. The CDR3: CSVVPTWGEGGYTF. CDR3 in DNA: TGCAGCGTTGTTCCTACATGGGGGGAAGGTGGCTACACCTTC.

V gene TRBV9 combines with J gene TRBJ2-5; D is ambiguous. CDR3 length: 12 residues. Germline assignment: CDR1 SGDLS and CDR2 YYNGEE. Trimming shortened V by 5 bases and J by 1 base, and 6 bases separated the two germline ends. The CDR3 loop reads CASSRPQETQYF. CDR3 coding DNA: TGTGCCAGCAGTCGGCCCCAAGAGACCCAGTACTTC.

J is TRBJ2-1 and V is TRBV6-1, with D perhaps matching TRBD1 or TRBD2 (5 bases each). V shed 10 bases and J shed 2 bases, with 18 bases lying between them. The germline V gene encodes CDR1 MNHNS and CDR2 SASEGT. The CDR3 is 15 residues long. The CDR3: CATYSGTVTYNEQFF. CDR3 nucleotides: TGTGCCACTTACTCCGGGACGGTTACCTACAATGAGCAGTTCTTC.

This clone appeared a single time. The rearrangement uses TRBV11-2 and TRBJ2-3; D uncertain. In germline, CDR1 is SGHAT, CDR2 FQNNGV. V was shortened by 0 bases and J by 5 bases, with 9 bases between the two germline ends. The CDR3 runs 14 residues. The CDR3 loop reads CASSLEVSLDTQYF. The CDR3 bases are TGTGCCAGCAGCTTAGAAGTAAGCCTAGATACGCAGTATTTT.

The CDR3 here is CASSLEGNTIYF. CDR3 in DNA: TGCGCCAGCAGCTTGGAAGGAAACACCATATATTTT. V is TRBV5-1 and J is TRBJ1-3; the D is unclear. This CDR3 comprises 12 residues. Looked up from germline, CDR1 is SGHRS and CDR2 is YFSETQ. Trimming removed 0 bases from V and 4 bases from J, with 2 bases in between.

The V gene is TRBV6-6, the J gene TRBJ1-2; TRBD1 might be the D (5 bases). CDR3 length equals 14 residues. With 4 bases removed from V and 4 bases from J, the gap between germline ends came to 13 bases. The germline CDR1 and CDR2 sequences are MNHNY and SVGAGI (reference sequence). The CDR3 loop is CASSFSTAGYGYTF. In nucleotides, the CDR3 is TGTGCCAGCAGTTTCTCGACAGCGGGCTATGGCTACACCTTC.

The chain recombines TRBV11-2 with TRBJ2-4; 8 bases map to TRBD1. This CDR3 is built from 16 residues. CDR1 and CDR2 (germline): SGHAT, FQNNGV. Trimming cost V 2 bases and J 6 bases; bases outside gene matches: 9. CDR3 in amino acids: CASSLIRGRIPNIQYF. The CDR3 DNA is TGTGCCAGCAGCTTAATCAGGGGGCGGATCCCAAACATTCAGTACTTC.

This rearrangement joins TRBV7-2 to TRBJ1-1, with TRBD1 as a possible D gene (5 bases). The CDR3 runs 15 residues. CDR1 is SGHTA and CDR2 is FQGNSA in the germline V gene. Trimming stripped 1 base from V and 7 bases from J, with 16 bases between. This CDR3 is CASSLVGAEINEAFF. CDR3 nucleotide sequence: TGTGCCAGCAGCTTAGTAGGGGCGGAAATCAATGAAGCTTTCTTT.

The chain is built from TRBV18 and TRBJ1-3; D ambiguous. Germline CDR1 reads KGHSH; CDR2 reads LQKENI. There are 18 residues in the CDR3. The V end lost 0 bases, the J end lost 0 bases, and 15 bases lay between the germline ends. The CDR3: CASSPPTYGVRSGNTIYF. DNA of the CDR3: TGTGCCAGCTCACCACCCACATACGGAGTTCGCTCTGGAAACACCATATATTTT. The complete variable domain, with remaining parts taken from reference TRBV18 and TRBJ1-3, reads NAGVMQNPRHLVRRRGQEARLRCSPMKGHSHVYWYRQLPEEGLKFMVYLQKENIIDESGMPKERFSAEFPKEGPSILRIQQVVRGDSAAYFCASSPPTYGVRSGNTIYFGEGSWLTVV.

In its sample, this clone was seen a few times. The chain is built from TRBV29-1 and TRBJ1-2, with D uncertain. Germline CDR1 and CDR2: SQVTM and ANQGSEA. The CDR3 covers 8 residues. Trimming left V 3 bases short and J 11 bases short, with 4 bases between. CDR3 bases: TGCAGCGTTGACTCATACACCTTC. Amino acids: CSVDSYTF.

This sequence joins TRBV27 and TRBJ1-6; 8 nucleotides line up with TRBD1. Germline CDR1 reads MNHEY; CDR2 reads SMNVEV (reference sequence). V was pared by 7 bases and J by 5 bases, with 16 bases of the junction left unmatched. The CDR3 has 18 amino acids. The CDR3 loop reads CASTTTKTGVLDNSPLHF. The CDR3 region has the DNA TGTGCCAGCACCACGACTAAGACAGGGGTCCTAGATAATTCACCCCTCCACTTT.

The chain is built from TRBV18 and TRBJ2-7; tentative D call: TRBD2 (5 bases). This CDR3 region has 14 residues. The V end lost 1 base, the J end lost 5 bases, and 12 bases lay between the germline ends. Germline-derived CDR1 and CDR2 are KGHSH and LQKENI. CDR3 nucleotide sequence: TGTGCCAGCTCACCACAGGTCATCGGGGACGAGCAGTACTTC. Translated: CASSPQVIGDEQYF.

The chain is built from TRBV30 and TRBJ2-3, with TRBD1 identical over 7 bases. V lost 5 bases, J lost 2 bases, and 4 bases stayed unmatched. Germline CDR1 and CDR2: GTSNPN and SVGIG (reference sequence). The CDR3 is 13 residues long. CDR3 protein: CAWDTGDTDTQYF. CDR3 bases: TGTGCCTGGGACACAGGGGACACAGATACGCAGTATTTT.

The chain employs TRBV6-6 and TRBJ2-1, with D possibly TRBD2 on 5 matching bases. CDR1 and CDR2 (germline): MNHNY, SVGAGI (reference sequence). Trimming removed 7 bases at V and 3 bases at J, with 13 bases between. This CDR3 comprises 14 residues. In nucleotides, the CDR3 is TGTGCCAGCATCCCGGGAAGAAACTACAATGAGCAGTTCTTC. Amino acid sequence: CASIPGRNYNEQFF.

The chain uses TRBV18 and TRBJ1-1; D ambiguous. This CDR3 is 15 amino acids long. The germline V gene has CDR1 KGHSH and CDR2 LQKENI. With 2 bases removed from V and 6 bases from J, the gap between germline ends came to 16 bases. In DNA, the CDR3 is TGTGCCAGCTCACCAGTTGGAGGTAGCGTCGCTGAAGCTTTCTTT. This codes for CASSPVGGSVAEAFF.

The V gene is TRBV18, the J gene TRBJ1-2; D uncertain. The CDR3 covers 14 residues. Germline V gene data show CDR1 as KGHSH and CDR2 as LQKENI. V lost 0 bases, J lost 4 bases, and 9 bases lay in between. The CDR3 is CASSPPEESYGYTF. CDR3 nucleotide sequence: TGTGCCAGCTCACCACCGGAGGAGTCCTATGGCTACACCTTC.